These 16 T cell receptor beta chains originate from one sample sequenced in a study of blood T cell repertoires in COVID-19. Clones were sequenced by immunoSEQ multiplex PCR, and TCRdb holds only the in-frame ones, with some missing. Of over 150,000 clones listed, 79% are singletons. Sequenced: PBMCs or T cells enriched from blood (not recorded which). The source of these receptors is a woman aged 70-85 years in a cohort exposed to, infected with or recovered from COVID-19 (not recorded which).

This chain links TRBV28 with TRBJ1-2; 7 bases are a match to TRBD1. The CDR3 is 15 amino acids. Germline loops: CDR1 MDHEN, CDR2 SYDVKM. The V and J ends lost 10 bases and 0 bases, in that order; junction bases with no gene match: 11. This CDR3 reads CAISQGTHANYGYTF. CDR3 coding DNA: TGTGCCATCTCACAGGGGACCCACGCTAACTATGGCTACACCTTC.

This chain uses TRBV18 with TRBJ2-1, with 14 bases aligning to TRBD2. There are 17 residues in the CDR3. Looked up from germline, CDR1 is KGHSH and CDR2 is LQKENI. The trim removed 1 base at V and 7 bases at J, leaving 6 bases unmatched. CDR3 bases: TGTGCCAGCTCACCACGTCGACTAGCGGGAGGGAGAAATGAGCAGTTCTTC. As protein: CASSPRRLAGGRNEQFF. The whole variable domain, remainder taken from reference TRBV18 and TRBJ2-1, is NAGVMQNPRHLVRRRGQEARLRCSPMKGHSHVYWYRQLPEEGLKFMVYLQKENIIDESGMPKERFSAEFPKEGPSILRIQQVVRGDSAAYFCASSPRRLAGGRNEQFFGPGTRLTVL.

The DNA for the CDR3 is TGTGCCAGCAGTTACGTCGGCTCCTATAATTCACCCCTCCACTTT. Translation gives CASSYVGSYNSPLHF. The chain is built from TRBV6-5 and TRBJ1-6; D unclear. Trimming stripped 2 bases from V and 0 bases from J, with 5 bases between. The germline V gene encodes CDR1 MNHEY and CDR2 SVGAGI. The CDR3 is 15 amino acids.

This CDR3 reads CASSLAFGGKAGELFF. The CDR3 DNA reads TGTGCCAGCAGCTTGGCATTCGGCGGGAAAGCCGGGGAGCTGTTTTTT. The chain links TRBV5-4 to TRBJ2-2, with D possibly TRBD2 on 6 matching bases. Germline values: CDR1 SGHNT, CDR2 YYREEE (reference sequence). The V gene lost 0 bases and the J gene lost 6 bases, with 15 bases spanning the gap. The CDR3 length is 16 residues.

This chain uses TRBV10-3 with TRBJ1-2; 9 bases match TRBD1. The CDR3 totals 14 residues. V was pared by 8 bases and J by 0 bases, with 4 bases of the junction left unmatched. CDR1 is ENHRY and CDR2 is SYGVKD in the germline V gene. The DNA for the CDR3 is TGTGCCATCGGGGGACAGGGAACTAACTATGGCTACACCTTC. This codes for CAIGGQGTNYGYTF.

This clone was seen once. For the CDR3, the DNA is TGTGCCAGCAACTTAGCGGGATACACAGATACGCAGTATTTT. It specifies CASNLAGYTDTQYF. The rearrangement uses TRBV5-8 and TRBJ2-3; 8 positions agree with TRBD2. From germline, CDR1 is SGHTS and CDR2 YDEGEE. With 6 bases clipped from V and 2 bases from J, the junction kept 5 bases outside the gene matches. The CDR3 extends over 14 amino acids.

V gene TRBV5-6 combines with J gene TRBJ1-2, with TRBD1 matching 8 bases. The germline V gene has CDR1 SGHDT and CDR2 YYEEEE. Trimming at V came to 4 bases and at J to 3 bases, leaving 5 bases not matched to a gene. CDR3 length: 14 residues. As DNA, the CDR3 is TGTGCCAGCAGCCCGACAGGGGCGGACTATGGCTACACCTTC. This gives the protein CASSPTGADYGYTF. Based on the CDR3 plus reference TRBV5-6 and TRBJ1-2, the full variable domain is DAGVTQSPTHLIKTRGQQVTLRCSPKSGHDTVSWYQQALGQGPQFIFQYYEEEERQRGNFPDRFSGHQFPNYSSELNVNALLLGDSALYLCASSPTGADYGYTFGSGTRLTVV.

The gene calls are TRBV7-9 and TRBJ2-2; possible D gene TRBD2, 6 bases. The CDR3 spans 19 residues. V gave up 5 bases and J gave up 0 bases, with 22 bases separating them. CDR1 is SEHNR and CDR2 is FQNEAQ in the germline V gene (reference sequence). The CDR3 loop is CASSRRRVGGRSNTGELFF. The CDR3 DNA follows: TGTGCCAGCAGCCGGAGGAGGGTCGGGGGTCGCTCGAACACCGGGGAGCTGTTTTTT.

The chain links TRBV7-6 to TRBJ2-3; D uncertain. Germline CDR1 SGHVS, CDR2 FNYEAQ. This CDR3 is 15 amino acids long. V lost 5 bases and J 0 bases, leaving 12 bases between the germline ends. The CDR3 here is CASSLSGPSTDTQYF. Written as DNA, the CDR3 is TGTGCCAGCAGCCTTAGTGGTCCGAGCACAGATACGCAGTATTTT.

V gene TRBV6-4 combines with J gene TRBJ1-1; D is perhaps TRBD1 (5 bases). Per the germline V gene, CDR1 is MRHNA and CDR2 is SNTAGT. Trimming left V 4 bases short and J 3 bases short, with 12 bases between. There are 14 residues in the CDR3. The CDR3 loop is CASSARGGDTEAFF. CDR3 DNA sequence: TGTGCCAGCAGTGCTCGGGGAGGGGACACTGAAGCTTTCTTT.

This clone was seen just once. The V and J genes are TRBV6-5 and TRBJ2-7; maybe TRBD2 (5 bases). This CDR3 comprises 15 residues. The germline V and J ends were trimmed by 0 bases and 1 base, with 10 bases remaining between them. From germline, CDR1 is MNHEY and CDR2 SVGAGI. The CDR3 protein is CASSYSRRSSYEQYF. CDR3 nucleotides: TGTGCCAGCAGTTACTCGAGGAGGTCATCCTACGAGCAGTACTTC.

This clone was seen only a few times. The CDR3 DNA is TGTGCCTGGGCTAGACCGGGGCGGGGCACTGAAGCTTTCTTT. Translating it yields CAWARPGRGTEAFF. The chain couples TRBV30 to TRBJ1-1, with a tentative D call TRBD1 (5 bases). V lost 5 bases and J lost 4, with 17 bases in between. Germline values: CDR1 GTSNPN, CDR2 SVGIG (reference sequence). This CDR3 region has 14 residues. Full variable domain (missing parts from reference TRBV30 and TRBJ1-1): SQTIHQWPATLVQPVGSPLSLECTVEGTSNPNLYWYRQAAGRGLQLLFYSVGIGQISSEVPQNLSASRPQDRQFILSSKKLLLSDSGFYLCAWARPGRGTEAFFGQGTRLTVV.

This clone was seen a few times. The rearrangement links TRBV25-1 to TRBJ2-2; 11 nucleotides match TRBD1. The CDR3 sequence is 17 residues long. V trimming: 3 bases; J trimming: 4 bases; junction bases outside the gene matches: 7. Germline-derived CDR1 and CDR2 are MGHDK and SYGVNS. The CDR3 protein is CASSDPRTGGFTGELFF. In DNA form, the CDR3 reads TGTGCCAGCAGTGACCCCAGGACAGGGGGCTTCACCGGGGAGCTGTTTTTT.

This chain joins TRBV10-1 and TRBJ2-1; 10 positions match TRBD2. CDR1 is WNHNN, CDR2 SYGVQD, per germline (reference sequence). The junction had 7 bases not matched to a gene; V was cut back by 2 bases and J by 3 bases. The CDR3 spans 17 residues. The CDR3 loop is CASSEPWTSGFYNEQFF. The CDR3 nucleotides read TGCGCCAGCAGTGAGCCCTGGACTAGCGGATTCTACAATGAGCAGTTCTTC.

This chain connects TRBV19 to TRBJ2-3; D uncertain. From germline, CDR1 is LNHDA and CDR2 SQIVND (reference sequence). V gave up 1 base and J gave up 2 bases, with 7 bases separating them. The CDR3 is 14 amino acids. CDR3 amino acids: CASSIGGYTDTQYF. As DNA, the CDR3 is TGTGCCAGTAGTATAGGCGGCTACACAGATACGCAGTATTTT.

The rearrangement joins TRBV19 to TRBJ1-1; no firm D call. Germline V gene sequence: CDR1 LNHDA, CDR2 SQIVND (reference sequence). Trimming shortened V by 3 bases and J by 10 bases, and 18 bases separated the two germline ends. This CDR3 is built from 14 residues. For the CDR3, the DNA is TGTGCCAGTAGTATCAGTTTCCGGCGGCCCCGAGCTTTCTTT. It translates to CASSISFRRPRAFF.